Presented here are 22 T cell receptor beta chains from one specimen sequenced in a study of blood T cell repertoires in COVID-19. Libraries were prepared by immunoSEQ multiplex PCR; TCRdb keeps only in-frame clonotypes and omits some of them. The data hold about 83,000 clones, with roughly four fifths observed a single time. The material sequenced was peripheral blood. The receptors derive from a woman of 80 years or more with active or convalescent COVID-19.

The rearrangement links TRBV19 to TRBJ1-5, with TRBD1 as a possible D gene (6 bases). The CDR3 spans 14 residues. Germline V gene lookup returns CDR1 LNHDA and CDR2 SQIVND (reference sequence). V was clipped by 7 bases and J by 2 bases, with 12 bases between them. The CDR3 DNA reads as TGTGCCAGTACCGCAGGGGTGGGCAATCAGCCCCAGCATTTT. This gives the protein CASTAGVGNQPQHF.

In DNA form, the CDR3 reads TGTGCCAGCAGTTACCTCCTAACAGGGGGCGAGGACACCATATATTTT. Translated: CASSYLLTGGEDTIYF. This rearrangement joins TRBV6-5 to TRBJ1-3; 9 bases fit TRBD1. Losses at the gene ends were 2 bases for V and 8 bases for J; bases not matched to a gene: 10. The V gene's germline CDR1 is MNHEY and CDR2 SVGAGI. The CDR3 runs 16 residues.

This rearrangement joins TRBV6-2 or TRBV6-3 to TRBJ2-7, with 9 bases fitting TRBD1. V lost 3 bases and J lost 5; bases outside the gene matches: 5. The CDR3 runs 14 residues. Germline values: CDR1 MNHEY, CDR2 SVGEGT. The CDR3 region is CASSYGQGSDEQYF. Here the CDR3 DNA reads TGTGCCAGCAGTTATGGACAGGGGAGTGACGAGCAGTACTTC.

The chain employs TRBV25-1 and TRBJ1-2; perhaps TRBD1 as D (5 bases). The length of the CDR3 is 13 residues. The V end was cut by 1 base, the J end by 4 bases, with 7 bases between. CDR1 MGHDK and CDR2 SYGVNS come from the germline V gene. The CDR3, as DNA: TGTGCCAGCAGTGAATGGGGCAGCTATGGCTACACCTTC. This sequence encodes CASSEWGSYGYTF.

This clone was recorded a few times. The rearrangement joins TRBV2 to TRBJ2-7; perhaps TRBD1 as D (6 bases). V gave up 5 bases and J gave up 2 bases, with 13 bases separating them. There are 14 residues in the CDR3. Germline V gene sequence: CDR1 SNHLY, CDR2 FYNNEI. CDR3 protein: CASSTDSLTYEQYF. The CDR3 nucleotides read TGTGCCAGCAGTACGGACAGCCTAACCTACGAGCAGTACTTC.

CDR3 residues: CASSLREPSEQYF. The CDR3 nucleotides read TGTGCCAGCAGTTTAAGGGAGCCCAGCGAGCAGTACTTC. The rearrangement links TRBV27 to TRBJ2-7, with D tentatively TRBD2 (5 bases). There are 13 residues in the CDR3. Looked up from germline, CDR1 is MNHEY and CDR2 is SMNVEV (reference sequence). Trimming shortened V by 2 bases and J by 6 bases, and 11 bases separated the two germline ends.

The chain has TRBV4-2 and TRBJ1-1; perhaps TRBD1 as D (5 bases). The CDR3 consists of 15 residues. V was shortened by 1 base and J by 4 bases, with 13 bases between the two germline ends. Germline CDR1 reads LGHNA; CDR2 reads YNFKEQ. In nucleotides, the CDR3 is TGTGCCAGCAGCCAAGCTTCCGGTGGGGCCACTGAAGCTTTCTTT. Its protein is CASSQASGGATEAFF.

For the CDR3, the DNA is TGTGCCAGCAGCCCAAGGGGAAGTGCGAACACTGAAGCTTTCTTT. It encodes CASSPRGSANTEAFF. The chain recombines TRBV7-9 with TRBJ1-1; D might be TRBD1 (5 bases). Germline CDR1 and CDR2: SEHNR and FQNEAQ (reference sequence). The CDR3 loop spans 15 amino acids. Trimming stripped 5 bases from V and 1 base from J, with 14 bases between.

The V call is TRBV7-9, the J call TRBJ1-2, with D maybe TRBD1 (6 bases). The ends were cut back, 3 bases at V and 2 bases at J, with 10 bases in the middle. Germline V lookup: CDR1 SEHNR, CDR2 FQNEAQ (reference sequence). The CDR3 consists of 14 residues. The CDR3 here is CASSFQGWNYGYTF. CDR3 sequence (DNA): TGTGCCAGCAGCTTTCAGGGGTGGAACTATGGCTACACCTTC.

The chain combines TRBV18 with TRBJ2-7; 12 nucleotides align to TRBD1. The CDR3 extends over 15 amino acids. Trimming took 1 base from V and 4 from J; bases not matched to a gene: 2. Looked up from germline, CDR1 is KGHSH and CDR2 is LQKENI. The CDR3 nucleotides are TGTGCCAGCTCACCACGGGGACAGGGGGCTTACGAGCAGTACTTC. Translated, it gives CASSPRGQGAYEQYF.

V gene TRBV19 combines with J gene TRBJ1-5, with a tentative D call TRBD1 (5 bases). Trimming stripped 3 bases from V and 2 bases from J, with 11 bases between. This CDR3 spans 15 amino acids. Germline CDR1 reads LNHDA; CDR2 reads SQIVND (reference sequence). CDR3 DNA sequence: TGTGCCAGTAGTATTCTAGGGGTGGGCAATCAGCCCCAGCATTTT. Protein: CASSILGVGNQPQHF.

V gene TRBV19 combines with J gene TRBJ1-1; possibly TRBD1 for D (5 bases). The CDR3 covers 14 residues. Trimming removed 3 bases from V and 4 bases from J, with 12 bases in between. Germline-derived CDR1 and CDR2 are LNHDA and SQIVND (reference sequence). The CDR3 loop reads CASSMVQVRTEAFF. CDR3 bases: TGTGCCAGTAGTATGGTACAGGTACGCACTGAAGCTTTCTTT.

The chain uses TRBV4-3 and TRBJ2-2, with 8 bases that match TRBD1. The CDR3 is made up of 14 amino acids. CDR1 is LGHNA, CDR2 YSLEER, per germline. Trimming took 7 bases from V and 4 from J; bases not matched to a gene: 5. The CDR3 loop reads CASKTGVGTGELFF. The CDR3 nucleotides read TGCGCCAGCAAGACAGGGGTCGGCACCGGGGAGCTGTTTTTT.

There are a few counts of this clone. The chain carries TRBV18 and TRBJ1-1, with 12 bases that match TRBD1. The V gene end was trimmed by 3 bases and the J gene end by 0 bases; junction bases not matched to a gene: 11. This CDR3 is 19 amino acids long. Germline CDR1 KGHSH, CDR2 LQKENI. CDR3 residues: CASSPSGTGGPSMNTEAFF. As DNA, the CDR3 is TGTGCCAGCTCACCCTCCGGGACAGGGGGCCCGTCGATGAACACTGAAGCTTTCTTT.

The chain uses TRBV24-1 and TRBJ2-5, with a possible D match to TRBD2 (5 bases). The V and J ends lost 5 bases and 3 bases respectively, with 12 bases between them. This CDR3 region has 14 residues. Per germline, CDR1 KGHDR and CDR2 SFDVKD. CDR3 amino acids: CATSGPPLEETQYF. CDR3 DNA sequence: TGTGCCACCAGTGGCCCCCCACTAGAAGAGACCCAGTACTTC.

This rearrangement joins TRBV27 to TRBJ1-5; D may be TRBD1 (5 bases). CDR3 length equals 14 residues. The germline CDR1 and CDR2 sequences are MNHEY and SMNVEV (reference sequence). The ends were cut back, 6 bases at V and 3 bases at J, with 12 bases in the middle. This CDR3 is CASSHDRSNQPQHF. Written as DNA, the CDR3 is TGTGCCAGCAGCCATGACAGATCCAATCAGCCCCAGCATTTT.

The CDR3 DNA follows: TGTGCCAGCAGTGAAATCGCCGGGGATCAGCCCCAGCATTTT. Its translation: CASSEIAGDQPQHF. This chain links TRBV2 with TRBJ1-5; D gene uncertain. The CDR3 totals 14 residues. Trimming cost V 2 bases and J 5 bases, with 10 bases left between them. Germline V lookup: CDR1 SNHLY, CDR2 FYNNEI. Full variable domain (rest looked up from reference TRBV2 and TRBJ1-5): EPEVTQTPSHQVTQMGQEVILRCVPISNHLYFYWYRQILGQKVEFLVSFYNNEISEKSEIFDDQFSVERPDGSNFTLKIRSTKLEDSAMYFCASSEIAGDQPQHFGDGTRLSIL.

Here the CDR3 DNA reads TGTGCCAGCAGTGAAGCGTTTGCACCGGGTGGACAGGCGGCTTTCTTT. Its translation: CASSEAFAPGGQAAFF. The V call is TRBV6-1, the J call TRBJ1-1; 7 nucleotides line up with TRBD1. With V trimmed by 0 bases and J by 11 bases, 15 bases remained unmatched. The CDR3 has 16 residues. Germline lookup yields CDR1 MNHNS and CDR2 SASEGT.

CDR3 nucleotide sequence: TGTGCCACCAGTGAGTGGACAGGGGGCTACTATGGCTACACCTTC. The encoded protein is CATSEWTGGYYGYTF. This rearrangement joins TRBV24-1 to TRBJ1-2, with 11 bases matching TRBD1. CDR3 length equals 15 residues. Germline V gene lookup returns CDR1 KGHDR and CDR2 SFDVKD. With V trimmed by 4 bases and J by 3 bases, 3 bases remained unmatched.

The chain has TRBV19 and TRBJ1-5, with 9 bases that match TRBD1. From germline, CDR1 is LNHDA and CDR2 SQIVND (reference sequence). The CDR3 is made up of 15 amino acids. Trimming at V came to 10 bases and at J to 7 bases, leaving 14 bases not matched to a gene. The chain's CDR3 is CATLPTGGSGQPQHF. In nucleotides, the CDR3 is TGTGCCACCCTTCCGACAGGGGGGAGTGGGCAGCCCCAGCATTTT. The full variable domain, its missing parts supplied by reference TRBV19 and TRBJ1-5, is DGGITQSPKYLFRKEGQNVTLSCEQNLNHDAMYWYRQDPGQGLRLIYYSQIVNDFQKGDIAEGYSVSREKKESFPLTVTSAQKNPTAFYLCATLPTGGSGQPQHFGDGTRLSIL.

The CDR3 nucleotides are TGCGCCAGCAGTCCTTCCGGGACAGGGGGAACGAACACCGGGGAGCTGTTTTTT. Residues: CASSPSGTGGTNTGELFF. The J gene is TRBJ2-2, the V gene TRBV5-1; 11 bases match TRBD1. Trimming cost V 5 bases and J 0 bases; bases outside gene matches: 9. CDR1 and CDR2 from the germline V gene are SGHRS and YFSETQ. The CDR3 covers 18 residues.

The genes are TRBV27 and TRBJ1-2; weak D call: TRBD1 (6 bases). V dropped 6 bases and J dropped 4 bases, with 15 bases sitting between them. CDR3 length: 14 amino acids. Germline V gives CDR1 MNHEY, CDR2 SMNVEV (reference sequence). CDR3 DNA: TGTGCCAGCAGGGGAGCGACAGGAGGCTATGGCTACACCTTC. This translates into CASRGATGGYGYTF.